This TCR beta chain comes out of a study of blood T cells in healthy people across ages. The study's findings and limits: In older individuals, TCR beta diversity per million T cells was lower, falling roughly linearly with age.

PCR was performed a second time for 7 to 11 cycles using a sample-barcoded 5' primer and a J-beta primer mix. One entry per CDR3 protein, called by TCRdb with MiXCR from the 5' RACE reads. The sample lists approximately 820,000 distinct CDR3 sequences, around 43% seen once, with around 18% in the top ten. Extractions gave at least 5 micrograms of total RNA per sample. Germline V gene lookup returns CDR1 MGHRA and CDR2 YSYEKL. The CDR3 has 14 residues. Trimming cost V 0 bases and J 1 base, with 6 bases left between them. Details on this clonotype: The target antigen is unknown.

The clonotype was recovered from a man aged 55 to 70 in good health. The specimen was blood. The chain has TRBV4-1 and TRBJ1-1; D remains ambiguous. This chain's CDR3 is CASSQDWPNTEAFF. DNA for the CDR3: TGCGCCAGCAGCCAAGATTGGCCGAACACTGAAGCTTTCTTT.